This T cell receptor (beta chain) comes out of a study of spatial heterogeneity in lung cancer. Overall study results and limits: Counts of ubiquitous and regional expanded TCRs tracked ubiquitous and regional nonsynonymous mutations, respectively. Mutation tallies in tumors tracked expanded intratumoral alpha and beta TCR counts.

This clonotype ranks as medium-sized. Antigen specificity is unknown. This beta chain is off target for a library built for alpha chains, so its abundance means little. TCRdb independently ran MiXCR on the 5' RACE reads; one entry per CDR3 protein. This table has 4,000 to 6,000 distinct CDR3 sequences, 5.5% to 8% appearing once. Germline-derived CDR1 and CDR2 are SGDLS and YYNGEE. Deletions cut 4 bases from V and 0 bases from J, with 13 bases between. The CDR3 consists of 15 residues. Time point of the sample: sample taken at primary tumor resection. The source material was lung tumor tissue, sampled at surgery. This chain links TRBV9 with TRBJ1-1; tentative D call: TRBD1 (6 bases). The source of this sequence is a female donor with early-stage non-small cell lung cancer. CDR3 sequence (DNA): TGTGCCAGCAGCACCCGGACAGAGATGAACACTGAAGCTTTCTTT. This gives the protein CASSTRTEMNTEAFF.